This T cell receptor beta chain was sequenced during a study of OX40 agonist ivuxolimab in advanced cancers. The data were produced by immunoSEQ multiplex PCR, yet TCRdb's version contains in-frame clones alone and is incomplete. Of roughly 61,000 clones listed, about 87% are singletons. Comments on this clone: Its cognate antigen is unknown.

General study results and limits: Among the nonresponders, some also had low normalized T-cell clonal expansion.

The CDR3 has 14 amino acids. CDR1 is MDHEN and CDR2 is SYDVKM in the germline V gene. V was cut by 8 bases and J by 0 bases, with 13 bases left in between. This TCR was recovered from an adult with an advanced solid tumor such as melanoma, head and neck, liver or kidney cancer. This sample comprised CD4+ or CD8+ T cells sorted from blood, obtained in a trial of the OX40 agonist ivuxolimab. The chain couples TRBV28 to TRBJ1-1; D not resolved. CDR3 sequence reads: CASFPPALNTEAFF. As DNA, the CDR3 is TGTGCCAGCTTTCCTCCAGCGTTGAACACTGAAGCTTTCTTT.